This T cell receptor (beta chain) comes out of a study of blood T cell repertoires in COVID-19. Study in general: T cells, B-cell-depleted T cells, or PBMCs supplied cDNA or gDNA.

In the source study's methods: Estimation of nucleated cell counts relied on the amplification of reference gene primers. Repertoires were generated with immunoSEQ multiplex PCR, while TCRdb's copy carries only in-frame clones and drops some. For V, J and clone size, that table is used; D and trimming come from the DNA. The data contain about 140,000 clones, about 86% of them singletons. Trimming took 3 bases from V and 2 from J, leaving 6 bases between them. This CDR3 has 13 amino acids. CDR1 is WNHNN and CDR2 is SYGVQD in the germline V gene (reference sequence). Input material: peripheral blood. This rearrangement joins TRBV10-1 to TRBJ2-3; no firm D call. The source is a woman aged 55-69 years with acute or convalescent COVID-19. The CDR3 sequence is CASSDRVTDTQYF. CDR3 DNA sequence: TGCGCCAGCAGTGACCGGGTCACAGATACGCAGTATTTT.